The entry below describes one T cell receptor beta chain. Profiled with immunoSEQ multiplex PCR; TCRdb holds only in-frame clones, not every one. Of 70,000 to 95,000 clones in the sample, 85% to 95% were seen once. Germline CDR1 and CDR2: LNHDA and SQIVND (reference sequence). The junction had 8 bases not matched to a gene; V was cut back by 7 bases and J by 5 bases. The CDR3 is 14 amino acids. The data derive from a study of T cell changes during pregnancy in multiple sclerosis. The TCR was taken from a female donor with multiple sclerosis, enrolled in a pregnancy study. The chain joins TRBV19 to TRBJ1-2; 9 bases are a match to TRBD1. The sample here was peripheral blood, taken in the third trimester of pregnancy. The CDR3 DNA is TGTGCCAGTACTGGGACAGGGACTTTGTATGGCTACACCTTC. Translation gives CASTGTGTLYGYTF.